Listed here are 32 T cell receptor beta chains from one sample, sequenced in a study of radiation and T cells in renal cell carcinoma. Profiling relied on immunoSEQ multiplex PCR, and the TCRdb table lists in-frame clones only, not all of them. Seen here are 140,000 or so clones, 80% to 90% observed once, and the top ten hold about a sixth. Noted time point: blood 4 weeks post-SBRT, at nephrectomy. Treatment reported: 15 Gy SBRT to primary tumor, nephrectomy 4 weeks later. Sequenced here: blood, sampled from a patient whose treatment included radiotherapy and nephrectomy. These receptors all come from a woman aged 45-60 years with renal cell carcinoma.

The chain combines TRBV6-1 with TRBJ1-2; 7 bases map to TRBD1. J lost 4 bases, V lost 8 bases, and 13 bases had no gene match. Germline assignment: CDR1 MNHNS and CDR2 SASEGT. The CDR3 contains 15 residues. The CDR3 bases are TGTGCCAGCTGGTCAACCGGGACAGCGACCTATGGCTACACCTTC. Translation gives CASWSTGTATYGYTF.

The V and J genes are TRBV12-5 and TRBJ2-7, with D perhaps TRBD1 (6 bases). CDR3 length: 16 amino acids. In germline, CDR1 is LGHNT, CDR2 FRNRAP. V lost 0 bases to trimming and J lost 2 bases, with 14 bases between them. CDR3 nucleotides: TGTGCTAGTGGTTTGGTACGGCGGACAGCGGCCTACGAGCAGTACTTC. Residues: CASGLVRRTAAYEQYF.

This chain joins TRBV5-1 and TRBJ2-1; possible D gene TRBD1, 6 bases. The ends were cut back, 0 bases at V and 5 bases at J, with 12 bases in the middle. This CDR3 comprises 15 residues. The germline gives CDR1 SGHRS, CDR2 YFSETQ. The CDR3 loop is CASSLDATGHNEQFF. The CDR3 DNA reads as TGCGCCAGCAGCTTGGACGCGACAGGTCACAATGAGCAGTTCTTC.

This clone turned up a few times. V gene TRBV5-1 combines with J gene TRBJ1-1; D not resolved. Between the trimmed V and J ends, which lost 3 bases and 1 base, there was a span of 7 bases. This CDR3 is built from 13 residues. CDR1 and CDR2 from the germline V gene are SGHRS and YFSETQ. The CDR3 nucleotides are TGCGCCAGCAGCTGGACCGCGAACACTGAAGCTTTCTTT. Its translation is CASSWTANTEAFF. The full variable domain, completed using reference TRBV5-1 and TRBJ1-1, is KAGVTQTPRYLIKTRGQQVTLSCSPISGHRSVSWYQQTPGQGLQFLFEYFSETQRNKGNFPGRFSGRQFSNSRSEMNVSTLELGDSALYLCASSWTANTEAFFGQGTRLTVV.

The chain couples TRBV7-9 to TRBJ1-3; TRBD1 is a possible D gene (5 bases). CDR1 and CDR2 (germline): SEHNR, FQNEAQ (reference sequence). This CDR3 has 14 residues. Trimming removed 3 bases from V and 3 bases from J, with 9 bases in between. The CDR3 protein is CASSFPRGGNTIYF. The CDR3 nucleotides read TGTGCCAGCAGCTTCCCAAGGGGTGGAAACACCATATATTTT. Supplemented by reference TRBV7-9 and TRBJ1-3, the full variable domain reads DTGVSQNPRHKITKRGQNVTFRCDPISEHNRLYWYRQTLGQGPEFLTYFQNEAQLEKSRLLSDRFSAERPKGSFSTLEIQRTEQGDSAMYLCASSFPRGGNTIYFGEGSWLTVV.

The chain employs TRBV4-3 and TRBJ1-2; no definite D call. The CDR3 covers 15 residues. Germline loops: CDR1 LGHNA, CDR2 YSLEER. V gave up 0 bases and J gave up 8 bases, with 16 bases separating them. CDR3 nucleotide sequence: TGCGCCAGCAGCCAAGATGAGGGAGCTAAGGGAGGCTACACCTTC. The encoded protein is CASSQDEGAKGGYTF.

V usage is TRBV5-4 and J usage is TRBJ2-2, with 13 nucleotides matching TRBD2. After removal of 2 bases from V and 6 bases from J, the junction contained 4 bases not matched to a gene. Looked up from germline, CDR1 is SGHNT and CDR2 is YYREEE (reference sequence). There are 16 residues in the CDR3. The CDR3 protein is CASSFRLAGGPGELFF. In DNA, the CDR3 is TGTGCCAGCAGCTTTAGACTAGCGGGAGGCCCCGGGGAGCTGTTTTTT.

The chain is built from TRBV7-2 and TRBJ2-2, with D tentatively TRBD1 (6 bases). V lost 5 bases and J lost 0, with 10 bases in between. Germline V gene data show CDR1 as SGHTA and CDR2 as FQGNSA. The CDR3 sequence is 15 residues long. CDR3 sequence (DNA): TGTGCCAGCAGCCCGGACAGCGCGAACACCGGGGAGCTGTTTTTT. Protein product: CASSPDSANTGELFF. The whole variable domain, filled in from reference TRBV7-2 and TRBJ2-2, reads GAGVSQSPSNKVTEKGKDVELRCDPISGHTALYWYRQSLGQGLEFLIYFQGNSAPDKSGLPSDRFSAERTGGSVSTLTIQRTQQEDSAVYLCASSPDSANTGELFFGEGSRLTVL.

This clone appeared once. The genes are TRBV19 and TRBJ2-1; D not certain. Germline assignment: CDR1 LNHDA and CDR2 SQIVND (reference sequence). The CDR3 runs 19 residues. V lost 4 bases and J 0 bases, leaving 22 bases between the germline ends. The CDR3 nucleotides are TGTGCCAGTAGTAAGTCCCCACGTTTGGCAGCTCACTCCTACAATGAGCAGTTCTTC. Amino acid sequence: CASSKSPRLAAHSYNEQFF.

This sequence joins TRBV10-1 and TRBJ2-7; D uncertain. Germline lookup yields CDR1 WNHNN and CDR2 SYGVQD (reference sequence). Trimming pared 0 bases from V and 4 bases from J, leaving 7 bases between. The CDR3 contains 13 residues. CDR3: CASSESGGYEQYF. CDR3 sequence (DNA): TGCGCCAGCAGTGAGTCCGGCGGATACGAGCAGTACTTC.

This rearrangement joins TRBV5-1 to TRBJ2-7; 9 nucleotides line up with TRBD1. Germline V gives CDR1 SGHRS, CDR2 YFSETQ. This CDR3 contains 15 residues. Trimming took 4 bases from V and 6 from J; bases not matched to a gene: 11. The CDR3 region is CASSPGQGGGGEQYF. For the CDR3, the DNA is TGCGCCAGCAGCCCGGGACAGGGAGGGGGCGGCGAGCAGTACTTC.

The V and J genes are TRBV19 and TRBJ1-1; tentatively, D is TRBD1 (5 bases). Trimming removed 2 bases from V and 2 bases from J, with 15 bases in between. Germline values: CDR1 LNHDA, CDR2 SQIVND (reference sequence). The CDR3 loop spans 16 amino acids. In DNA, the CDR3 is TGTGCCAGTAGTATACTAAGGCCCAGGGTTAACACTGAAGCTTTCTTT. Amino acid sequence: CASSILRPRVNTEAFF.

The rearrangement uses TRBV18 and TRBJ2-5; D remains unclear. V was clipped by 1 base and J by 1 base, with 7 bases between them. Germline CDR1 and CDR2: KGHSH and LQKENI. The CDR3 length is 14 residues. In nucleotides, the CDR3 is TGTGCCAGCTCACCACGGGCAGCCCAAGAGACCCAGTACTTC. Its protein product is CASSPRAAQETQYF.

DNA of the CDR3: TGTGCCAGTACCCCGGGGCAGCGGGCCTATGGCTACACCTTC. Protein: CASTPGQRAYGYTF. The chain links TRBV19 to TRBJ1-2; TRBD1 might be the D (5 bases). Deletions cut 7 bases from V and 4 bases from J, with 16 bases between. The CDR3 has 14 amino acids. The germline V gene encodes CDR1 LNHDA and CDR2 SQIVND (reference sequence). Variable domain in full (rest from reference TRBV19 and TRBJ1-2): DGGITQSPKYLFRKEGQNVTLSCEQNLNHDAMYWYRQDPGQGLRLIYYSQIVNDFQKGDIAEGYSVSREKKESFPLTVTSAQKNPTAFYLCASTPGQRAYGYTFGSGTRLTVV.

The chain couples TRBV11-2 to TRBJ1-4, with D unresolved. Germline V gene lookup returns CDR1 SGHAT and CDR2 FQNNGV. Trimming took 8 bases from V and 5 from J, leaving 12 bases between them. The length of the CDR3 is 13 residues. The CDR3 region has the DNA TGTGCCAGCTCGAGCGGATTAAATGAAAAACTGTTTTTT. Translating it yields CASSSGLNEKLFF. Full variable domain (remainder filled in from reference TRBV11-2 and TRBJ1-4): EAGVAQSPRYKIIEKRQSVAFWCNPISGHATLYWYQQILGQGPKLLIQFQNNGVVDDSQLPKDRFSAERLKGVDSTLKIQPAKLEDSAVYLCASSSGLNEKLFFGSGTQLSVL.

The chain has TRBV27 and TRBJ1-5; the D gene is possibly TRBD1 (5 bases). CDR3 length: 16 residues. Germline V gene sequence: CDR1 MNHEY, CDR2 SMNVEV (reference sequence). V lost 8 bases and J 3 bases, leaving 20 bases between the germline ends. For the CDR3, the DNA is TGTGCCAGCGGCCTATTCGGGGCGGCGGTCAATCAGCCCCAGCATTTT. The encoded protein is CASGLFGAAVNQPQHF.

This sequence joins TRBV28 and TRBJ1-6; 11 positions agree with TRBD1. Germline CDR1 reads MDHEN; CDR2 reads SYDVKM. The CDR3 is made up of 15 amino acids. V gave up 6 bases and J gave up 8 bases; unmatched junction bases: 6. In DNA form, the CDR3 reads TGTGCCAGCAGACCCGGACAGGGGGCGTATTCACCCCTCCACTTT. Protein sequence: CASRPGQGAYSPLHF.

DNA for the CDR3: TGTGCCAGTAGTATAGATCGGGACTCCAGGAATCAGCCCCAGCATTTT. Its translation is CASSIDRDSRNQPQHF. The chain employs TRBV19 and TRBJ1-5; possible D gene TRBD1, 5 bases. CDR3 length: 16 amino acids. V was shortened by 0 bases and J by 4 bases, with 13 bases between the two germline ends. CDR1 is LNHDA and CDR2 is SQIVND in the germline V gene (reference sequence).

In its sample, this clone was seen once. The chain has TRBV2 and TRBJ2-1; D remains unclear. Germline values: CDR1 SNHLY, CDR2 FYNNEI. The V end was cut by 7 bases, the J end by 5 bases, with 18 bases between. The CDR3 is 15 residues long. CDR3 sequence: CASTSDRSSDNEQFF. As DNA, the CDR3 is TGTGCCAGCACTTCCGATCGGAGTTCGGACAATGAGCAGTTCTTC. Full variable domain (rest looked up from reference TRBV2 and TRBJ2-1): EPEVTQTPSHQVTQMGQEVILRCVPISNHLYFYWYRQILGQKVEFLVSFYNNEISEKSEIFDDQFSVERPDGSNFTLKIRSTKLEDSAMYFCASTSDRSSDNEQFFGPGTRLTVL.

The table lists this clone with a few counts. V usage is TRBV19 and J usage is TRBJ1-1; D is undetermined. This CDR3 has 13 amino acids. CDR1 LNHDA and CDR2 SQIVND come from the germline V gene (reference sequence). V was trimmed by 1 base and J by 3 bases, leaving 6 bases between them. CDR3 sequence reads: CASSIGLYTEAFF. The CDR3 DNA reads TGTGCCAGTAGTATAGGATTGTACACTGAAGCTTTCTTT.

This clone has just a few counts. J is TRBJ1-5 and V is TRBV2; D might be TRBD1 (6 bases). In germline, CDR1 is SNHLY, CDR2 FYNNEI. The CDR3 is 14 amino acids. Trimming removed 5 bases at V and 8 bases at J, with 16 bases between. CDR3 DNA sequence: TGTGCCAGCAGTTCGACAGGTCTCCTTGAGCCCCAGCATTTT. Its protein is CASSSTGLLEPQHF.

Details on this clone: Other DNA sequences in this specimen translate into the identical CDR3. The chain has TRBV7-2 and TRBJ2-5; unclear D gene. V was clipped by 5 bases and J by 2 bases, with 3 bases between them. Germline CDR1 and CDR2: SGHTA and FQGNSA. The CDR3 contains 11 residues. CDR3 bases: TGTGCCAGCAGCCCGCAAGAGACCCAGTACTTC. Protein product: CASSPQETQYF.

The J gene is TRBJ2-5, the V gene TRBV28; no definite D call. The V and J ends lost 6 bases and 5 bases respectively, with 13 bases between them. CDR3 length equals 13 residues. Germline V gene sequence: CDR1 MDHEN, CDR2 SYDVKM. The chain's CDR3 is CASSQPSTETQYF. The CDR3 DNA sequence: TGTGCCAGCAGCCAGCCGTCTACGGAGACCCAGTACTTC. Full variable domain (outside the CDR3, taken from reference TRBV28 and TRBJ2-5): DVKVTQSSRYLVKRTGEKVFLECVQDMDHENMFWYRQDPGLGLRLIYFSYDVKMKEKGDIPEGYSVSREKKERFSLILESASTNQTSMYLCASSQPSTETQYFGPGTRLLVL.

The rearrangement links TRBV19 to TRBJ1-1; the match to TRBD1 covers 8 bases. V lost 10 bases and J lost 4; bases outside the gene matches: 8. The CDR3 has 13 amino acids. Germline assignment: CDR1 LNHDA and CDR2 SQIVND (reference sequence). CDR3 sequence: CATNDRGSTEAFF. The CDR3 DNA sequence: TGTGCCACTAATGACAGGGGCAGCACTGAAGCTTTCTTT.

This chain connects TRBV18 to TRBJ1-6; TRBD1 is a possible D gene (5 bases). The CDR3 length is 14 residues. Trimming removed 3 bases from V and 8 bases from J, with 11 bases in between. In germline, CDR1 is KGHSH, CDR2 LQKENI. The CDR3 bases are TGTGCCAGCTCACCTGGGACGAATGATTCACCCCTCCACTTT. Translating it yields CASSPGTNDSPLHF.

The chain joins TRBV19 to TRBJ1-2; no firm D call. V was pared by 4 bases and J by 4 bases, with 10 bases between. The CDR3 spans 13 residues. Germline V gene lookup returns CDR1 LNHDA and CDR2 SQIVND (reference sequence). The CDR3 region has the DNA TGTGCCAGTAGTAAGACGGAGCCCTATGGCTACACCTTC. Translating it yields CASSKTEPYGYTF.

The rearrangement joins TRBV6-1 to TRBJ2-1; 7 bases map to TRBD1. J gave up 12 bases and V 5 bases, and 16 bases lay outside the gene matches. The CDR3 is 15 residues long. The germline CDR1 and CDR2 sequences are MNHNS and SASEGT. This chain's CDR3 is CASSTGTADDSVQFF. DNA for the CDR3: TGTGCCAGCAGTACAGGGACAGCCGATGACTCAGTGCAGTTCTTC.

The rearrangement uses TRBV11-1 and TRBJ2-2; tentatively, D is TRBD1 (6 bases). The CDR3 has 14 amino acids. The V end lost 1 base, the J end lost 6 bases, and 9 bases lay between the germline ends. Germline CDR1 is SGHAT and CDR2 is FQDESV (reference sequence). The CDR3 reads CASSLGRGSGELFF. The CDR3 DNA is TGTGCCAGCAGCTTAGGCAGGGGCTCCGGGGAGCTGTTTTTT.

The rearrangement joins TRBV5-1 to TRBJ2-7; weak D call: TRBD1 (6 bases). V dropped 0 bases and J dropped 6 bases, with 19 bases sitting between them. The germline gives CDR1 SGHRS, CDR2 YFSETQ. The CDR3 totals 16 residues. The CDR3 DNA is TGCGCCAGCAGCTTGGCCGGGGACGTGGGGGCGGGCGAGCAGTACTTC. Its translation: CASSLAGDVGAGEQYF.

This clone turned up a few times. The chain is built from TRBV28 and TRBJ1-4; possible D gene TRBD1, 6 bases. The germline gives CDR1 MDHEN, CDR2 SYDVKM. V was shortened by 3 bases and J by 0 bases, with 14 bases between the two germline ends. This CDR3 is built from 17 residues. The CDR3 spells CASSLYARGSTNEKLFF. CDR3 DNA: TGTGCCAGCAGTTTGTACGCCAGGGGATCAACTAATGAAAAACTGTTTTTT.

The chain has TRBV6-4 and TRBJ1-4, with a possible D match to TRBD1 (5 bases). Germline-derived CDR1 and CDR2 are MRHNA and SNTAGT. The CDR3 sequence is 15 residues long. The germline V and J ends were trimmed by 6 bases and 1 base, with 12 bases remaining between them. CDR3 in amino acids: CASRREGLTNEKLFF. CDR3 nucleotides: TGTGCCAGCAGGCGCGAGGGGCTAACTAATGAAAAACTGTTTTTT.

This rearrangement joins TRBV7-2 to TRBJ2-2; the D is unclear. Looked up from germline, CDR1 is SGHTA and CDR2 is FQGNSA. The CDR3 has 15 amino acids. With 2 bases removed from V and 2 bases from J, the gap between germline ends came to 9 bases. Here the CDR3 reads CASSLTTLNTGELFF. CDR3 nucleotide sequence: TGTGCCAGCAGCTTAACCACCCTAAACACCGGGGAGCTGTTTTTT. Full variable domain (outside the CDR3, taken from reference TRBV7-2 and TRBJ2-2): GAGVSQSPSNKVTEKGKDVELRCDPISGHTALYWYRQSLGQGLEFLIYFQGNSAPDKSGLPSDRFSAERTGGSVSTLTIQRTQQEDSAVYLCASSLTTLNTGELFFGEGSRLTVL.